The clone carrying this T cell receptor beta chain has just a few counts. TCR cDNA was made by 5'RACE template switching, adding a universal primer site and UMIs. TCRdb re-called the 5' RACE reads through MiXCR, storing one row per CDR3 protein. Among around 250,000 distinct CDR3 sequences, 6.9% were seen once, and the ten largest hold approximately 0.84%. Trimming pared 2 bases from V and 0 bases from J, leaving 8 bases between. Germline CDR1 and CDR2: LGHNA and YNFKEQ. There are 16 residues in the CDR3. This record belongs to a study of T cells after yellow fever vaccination. Sequences were derived from CD4+ T cells sorted from PBMCs, sampled 15 days after the yellow fever booster vaccination. The chain has TRBV4-2 and TRBJ2-6; D remains ambiguous. The receptor was isolated from a man aged 25-45 years who received the YFV17D yellow fever vaccine. In DNA, the CDR3 is TGTGCCAGCAGCCAAACATTCCTCTCTGGGGCCAACGTCCTGACTTTC. Residues: CASSQTFLSGANVLTF.